A single sample is the source of the 25 T cell receptor beta chains below, sequenced in a study of blood T cell repertoires in COVID-19. Using immunoSEQ multiplex PCR, the repertoire was profiled, and TCRdb retains in-frame clones only, with some absent. The repertoire holds roughly 240,000 clones, with roughly four fifths as singletons. The source material was peripheral blood. These receptors were obtained from a woman aged 65 to 85 with acute or convalescent COVID-19.

Details on this clone: The sample holds other DNA sequences that translate to the same CDR3. V usage is TRBV6-5 and J usage is TRBJ1-2; no definite D call. The CDR3 extends over 12 amino acids. Looked up from germline, CDR1 is MNHEY and CDR2 is SVGAGI. V was cut by 2 bases and J by 6 bases, with 7 bases left in between. DNA of the CDR3: TGTGCCAGCAGTTACGGCGGGAATGGCTACACCTTC. It translates to CASSYGGNGYTF.

This sequence joins TRBV7-2 and TRBJ2-7, with TRBD2 as a possible D gene (6 bases). Germline V gives CDR1 SGHTA, CDR2 FQGNSA. This CDR3 is built from 13 residues. V shed 3 bases and J shed 5 bases, with 11 bases lying between them. Here the CDR3 reads CASSFNPGDEQYF. The CDR3 DNA is TGTGCCAGCAGCTTCAACCCGGGGGACGAGCAGTACTTC.

The chain employs TRBV4-3 and TRBJ1-2; D call uncertain. The CDR3 consists of 17 residues. Trimming cost V 0 bases and J 3 bases, with 17 bases left between them. The germline V gene has CDR1 LGHNA and CDR2 YSLEER. CDR3 nucleotide sequence: TGCGCCAGCAGCCAAGATCGCGGTGACGGTGGGTACTATGGCTACACCTTC. It yields the protein CASSQDRGDGGYYGYTF.

This clone was seen a single time. The chain combines TRBV6-2 or TRBV6-3 with TRBJ2-1, with TRBD2 matching 11 bases. This CDR3 comprises 17 residues. The junction had 5 bases not matched to a gene; V was cut back by 4 bases and J by 0 bases. Germline-derived CDR1 and CDR2 are MNHEY and SVGEGT. The CDR3 coding sequence is TGTGCCAGCAGTTTCCTAGCGGGGGGCCTCTCCTACAATGAGCAGTTCTTC. Translated, it gives CASSFLAGGLSYNEQFF.

For the CDR3, the DNA is TGTGCCAGCAGCCCCCGGGAGGGCTGGGAGACCCAGTACTTC. Amino acids: CASSPREGWETQYF. The chain links TRBV9 to TRBJ2-5; 8 bases match TRBD2. J lost 5 bases, V lost 4 bases, and 7 bases had no gene match. The germline gives CDR1 SGDLS, CDR2 YYNGEE. The CDR3 totals 14 residues.

This chain uses TRBV2 with TRBJ2-3; D ambiguous. With 4 bases removed from V and 3 bases from J, the gap between germline ends came to 14 bases. Germline lookup yields CDR1 SNHLY and CDR2 FYNNEI. CDR3 size: 15 residues. The CDR3 DNA is TGTGCCAGCAGTGGGGTGCAGACACCAACAGATACGCAGTATTTT. Translated, it gives CASSGVQTPTDTQYF.

V usage is TRBV29-1 and J usage is TRBJ1-5; 7 bases agree with TRBD1. The CDR3 extends over 14 amino acids. The ends lost 4 bases at V and 10 bases at J; junction bases unmatched: 13. CDR1 and CDR2 from the germline V gene are SQVTM and ANQGSEA. CDR3 protein: CSVAWDSLDYPQHF. The DNA for the CDR3 is TGCAGCGTTGCTTGGGACAGCCTAGATTACCCCCAGCATTTT.

This chain uses TRBV5-1 with TRBJ1-2, with TRBD1 matching over 9 bases. Germline CDR1 SGHRS, CDR2 YFSETQ. This CDR3 contains 13 residues. Unmatched junction bases numbered 2, after V lost 2 bases and J lost 6 bases. The CDR3 DNA sequence: TGCGCCAGCAGCTTACAGGGGGCAGATGGCTACACCTTC. Translated: CASSLQGADGYTF.

CDR3 nucleotide sequence: TGTGCCAGCAGCCAAAGCGGCCCTGAAGCTTTCTTT. As protein: CASSQSGPEAFF. The chain is built from TRBV14 and TRBJ1-1, with D unresolved. Trimming removed 2 bases from V and 6 bases from J, with 7 bases in between. There are 12 residues in the CDR3. Germline V gives CDR1 SGHDN, CDR2 FVKESK.

The CDR3: CASSAGSQPQHF. CDR3 in DNA: TGTGCCAGCTCGGCGGGGAGCCAGCCCCAGCATTTT. V and J are TRBV6-5 and TRBJ1-5; D is uncertain. Germline CDR1 MNHEY, CDR2 SVGAGI. CDR3 length: 12 amino acids. With 8 bases removed from V and 7 bases from J, the gap between germline ends came to 12 bases.

This clone was counted a few times. J is TRBJ1-2 and V is TRBV27; 7 bases are shared with TRBD1. V was clipped by 6 bases and J by 3 bases; unmatched bases: 4. CDR3 length: 13 residues. From germline, CDR1 is MNHEY and CDR2 SMNVEV (reference sequence). The CDR3 sequence: CASSQDRDYGYTF. In nucleotides, the CDR3 is TGTGCCAGCAGCCAAGACAGGGACTATGGCTACACCTTC.

The V call is TRBV19, the J call TRBJ1-5; D is undetermined. Germline CDR1 is LNHDA and CDR2 is SQIVND (reference sequence). The CDR3 is 15 residues long. V gave up 3 bases and J gave up 2 bases, with 11 bases separating them. This CDR3 is CASSIALVGNQPQHF. DNA for the CDR3: TGTGCCAGTAGTATTGCGCTGGTTGGCAATCAGCCCCAGCATTTT.

The V call is TRBV5-1, the J call TRBJ1-3, with 12 bases lining up with TRBD1. The V gene end was trimmed by 4 bases and the J gene end by 2 bases; junction bases not matched to a gene: 7. Germline V gives CDR1 SGHRS, CDR2 YFSETQ. This CDR3 has 17 residues. CDR3 region: CASSRDGTGGAGNTIYF. CDR3 in DNA: TGCGCCAGCAGCAGAGACGGGACAGGGGGCGCTGGAAACACCATATATTTT.

This clone was seen more than once but under ten times. The chain uses TRBV2 and TRBJ1-1; D unclear. V lost 7 bases to trimming and J lost 5 bases, with 17 bases between them. Germline V gene sequence: CDR1 SNHLY, CDR2 FYNNEI. The CDR3 covers 14 residues. Written as DNA, the CDR3 is TGTGCCAGCACCCCGTTAGTAGGAGTAACTGAAGCTTTCTTT. This sequence encodes CASTPLVGVTEAFF.

This clone was picked up a small number of times. This chain joins TRBV7-2 and TRBJ1-5; D is ambiguous. Per the germline V gene, CDR1 is SGHTA and CDR2 is FQGNSA. V was pared by 3 bases and J by 0 bases, with 3 bases between. The length of the CDR3 is 13 residues. The CDR3 DNA reads TGTGCCAGCAGCTTCTTTAGCAATCAGCCCCAGCATTTT. It encodes CASSFFSNQPQHF.

The V and J genes are TRBV4-2 and TRBJ2-6; D not certain. V was cut by 0 bases and J by 0 bases, with 6 bases left in between. Per the germline V gene, CDR1 is LGHNA and CDR2 is YNFKEQ. This CDR3 has 16 residues. CDR3 loop: CASSQELFSGANVLTF. CDR3 DNA: TGTGCCAGCAGCCAAGAACTCTTCTCTGGGGCCAACGTCCTGACTTTC.

This chain uses TRBV3-1 (or the pseudogene TRBV3-2) with TRBJ2-2, with TRBD2 identical over 8 bases. V shed 1 base and J 6 bases; nucleotides not matched to a gene: 10. Per germline, CDR1 LGHDT and CDR2 YNNKEL (reference sequence). This CDR3 contains 17 residues. CDR3 sequence (DNA): TGTGCCAGCAGCCAAGGTGGTCTAGCGGGCTACCCCGGGGAGCTGTTTTTT. Protein: CASSQGGLAGYPGELFF.

In its sample, this clone was seen a few times. This chain joins TRBV5-1 and TRBJ1-6; D not certain. The V gene lost 0 bases and the J gene lost 6 bases, with 10 bases spanning the gap. The CDR3 spans 15 residues. Germline V gene data show CDR1 as SGHRS and CDR2 as YFSETQ. Written as DNA, the CDR3 is TGCGCCAGCAGCTTGGCCGTAACAGTTAATTCACCCCTCCACTTT. This encodes CASSLAVTVNSPLHF.

The chain has TRBV6-5 and TRBJ1-2; weak D call: TRBD1 (6 bases). V was pared by 0 bases and J by 10 bases, with 12 bases between. The germline V gene encodes CDR1 MNHEY and CDR2 SVGAGI. The CDR3 has 13 residues. CDR3 sequence reads: CASSYSTQGIYTF. In DNA form, the CDR3 reads TGTGCCAGCAGTTACTCGACACAGGGAATCTACACCTTC.

This chain joins TRBV18 and TRBJ1-2, with D unresolved. The CDR3 extends over 13 amino acids. V shed 3 bases and J shed 10 bases, with 15 bases lying between them. Germline assignment: CDR1 KGHSH and CDR2 LQKENI. Here the CDR3 reads CASSPPSTFDYTF. The CDR3 DNA is TGTGCCAGCTCACCCCCTAGTACTTTCGACTACACCTTC.

This clone was observed a few times. CDR3 nucleotide sequence: TGCAGTGCTAGTATTCCGACTCAAGAGACCCAGTACTTC. Its translation is CSASIPTQETQYF. The chain uses TRBV20-1 and TRBJ2-5; D ambiguous. V dropped 3 bases and J dropped 2 bases, with 10 bases sitting between them. The CDR3 is made up of 13 amino acids. Per germline, CDR1 DFQATT and CDR2 SNEGSKA (reference sequence).

The chain joins TRBV28 to TRBJ1-6; 7 bases agree with TRBD1. CDR1 and CDR2 (germline): MDHEN, SYDVKM. Unmatched junction bases numbered 3, after V lost 2 bases and J lost 8 bases. The CDR3 has 14 amino acids. CDR3 nucleotides: TGTGCCAGCAGTTTACCAGGGGGAGATTCACCCCTCCACTTT. Its translation: CASSLPGGDSPLHF.

The chain joins TRBV28 to TRBJ2-5; a possible D gene is TRBD2 (6 bases). V dropped 11 bases and J dropped 5 bases, with 21 bases sitting between them. In germline, CDR1 is MDHEN, CDR2 SYDVKM. The length of the CDR3 is 14 residues. CDR3 amino acids: CACLPGGSRETQYF. The CDR3 DNA sequence: TGTGCCTGCCTACCCGGGGGAAGTAGGGAGACCCAGTACTTC.

V usage is TRBV15 and J usage is TRBJ1-5; no clear D gene. Germline V gives CDR1 LNHNV, CDR2 YYDKDF (reference sequence). V lost 0 bases to trimming and J lost 0 bases, with 12 bases between them. The length of the CDR3 is 17 residues. The chain's CDR3 is CATSRDLLGPSNQPQHF. CDR3 in DNA: TGTGCCACCAGCAGAGATCTTTTGGGCCCTAGCAATCAGCCCCAGCATTTT.

This clone was picked up a small number of times. J is TRBJ2-7 and V is TRBV6-5, with TRBD2 as a possible D gene (5 bases). CDR3 size: 14 residues. CDR1 is MNHEY and CDR2 is SVGAGI in the germline V gene. V was pared by 2 bases and J by 2 bases, with 10 bases between. CDR3 protein: CASSYARGTYEQYF. The CDR3 DNA reads as TGTGCCAGCAGTTACGCTCGGGGTACCTACGAGCAGTACTTC.